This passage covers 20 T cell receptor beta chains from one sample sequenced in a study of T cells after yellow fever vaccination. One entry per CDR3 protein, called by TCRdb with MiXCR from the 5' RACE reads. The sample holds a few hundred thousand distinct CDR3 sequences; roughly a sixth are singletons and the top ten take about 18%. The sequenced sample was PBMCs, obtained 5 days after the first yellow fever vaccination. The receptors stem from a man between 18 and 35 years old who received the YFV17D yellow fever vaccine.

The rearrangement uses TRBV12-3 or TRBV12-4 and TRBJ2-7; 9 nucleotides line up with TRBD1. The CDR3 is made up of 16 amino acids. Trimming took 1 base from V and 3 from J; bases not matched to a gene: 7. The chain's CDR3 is CASSLGGTGRFYEQYF. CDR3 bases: TGTGCCAGCAGTTTAGGAGGGACAGGGAGATTCTACGAGCAGTACTTC.

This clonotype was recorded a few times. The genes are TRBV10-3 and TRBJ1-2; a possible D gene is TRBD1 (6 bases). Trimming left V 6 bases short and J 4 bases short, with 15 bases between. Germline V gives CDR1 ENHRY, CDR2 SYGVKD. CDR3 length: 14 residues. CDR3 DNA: TGTGCCATCAGGGCGGGGGGCGCGCTCTATGGCTACACCTTC. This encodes CAIRAGGALYGYTF.

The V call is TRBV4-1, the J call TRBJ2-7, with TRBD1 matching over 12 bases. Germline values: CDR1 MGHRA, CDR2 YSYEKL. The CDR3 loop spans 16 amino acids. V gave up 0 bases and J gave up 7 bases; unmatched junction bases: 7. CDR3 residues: CASSQDGGQGAREQYF. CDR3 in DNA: TGCGCCAGCAGCCAAGATGGGGGACAGGGGGCCCGAGAGCAGTACTTC.

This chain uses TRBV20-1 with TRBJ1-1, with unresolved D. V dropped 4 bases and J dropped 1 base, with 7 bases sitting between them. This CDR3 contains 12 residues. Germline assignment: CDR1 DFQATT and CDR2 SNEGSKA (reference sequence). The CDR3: CSATPQNTEAFF. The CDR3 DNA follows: TGCAGTGCTACCCCCCAGAACACTGAAGCTTTCTTT.

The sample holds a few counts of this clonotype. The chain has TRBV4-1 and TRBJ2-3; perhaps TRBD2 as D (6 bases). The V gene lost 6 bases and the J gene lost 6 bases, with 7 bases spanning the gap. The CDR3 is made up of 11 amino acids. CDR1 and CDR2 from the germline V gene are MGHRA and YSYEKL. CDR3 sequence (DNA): TGCGCCAGCAGTGGAGGGGATACGCAGTATTTT. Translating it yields CASSGGDTQYF.

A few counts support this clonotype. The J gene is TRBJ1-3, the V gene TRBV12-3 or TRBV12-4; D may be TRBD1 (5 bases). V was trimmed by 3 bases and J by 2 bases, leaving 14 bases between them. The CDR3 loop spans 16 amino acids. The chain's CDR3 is CASSFPLGTPGNTIYF. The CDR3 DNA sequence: TGTGCCAGCAGTTTCCCGCTGGGGACCCCTGGAAACACCATATATTTT.

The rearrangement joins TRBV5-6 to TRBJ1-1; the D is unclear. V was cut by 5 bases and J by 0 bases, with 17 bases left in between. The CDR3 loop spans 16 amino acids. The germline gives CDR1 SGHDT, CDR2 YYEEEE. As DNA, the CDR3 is TGTGCCAGCAGTTTACCCACGGCGGTTATGAACACTGAAGCTTTCTTT. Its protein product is CASSLPTAVMNTEAFF. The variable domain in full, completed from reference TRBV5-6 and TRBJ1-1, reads DAGVTQSPTHLIKTRGQQVTLRCSPKSGHDTVSWYQQALGQGPQFIFQYYEEEERQRGNFPDRFSGHQFPNYSSELNVNALLLGDSALYLCASSLPTAVMNTEAFFGQGTRLTVV.

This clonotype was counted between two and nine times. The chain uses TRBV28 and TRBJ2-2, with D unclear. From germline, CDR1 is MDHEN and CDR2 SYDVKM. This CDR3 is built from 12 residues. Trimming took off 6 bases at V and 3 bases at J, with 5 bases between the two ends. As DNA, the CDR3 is TGTGCCAGCAGGAAGGACACCGGGGAGCTGTTTTTT. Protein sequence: CASRKDTGELFF.

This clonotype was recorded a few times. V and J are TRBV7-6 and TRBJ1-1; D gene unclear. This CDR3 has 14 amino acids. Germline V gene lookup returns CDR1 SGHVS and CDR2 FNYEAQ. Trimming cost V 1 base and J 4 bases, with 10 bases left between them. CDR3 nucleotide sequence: TGTGCCAGCAGCTTAGAAGGACGGATCACTGAAGCTTTCTTT. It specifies CASSLEGRITEAFF. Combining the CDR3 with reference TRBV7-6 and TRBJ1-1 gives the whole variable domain GAGVSQSPRYKVTKRGQDVALRCDPISGHVSLYWYRQALGQGPEFLTYFNYEAQQDKSGLPNDRFSAERPEGSISTLTIQRTEQRDSAMYRCASSLEGRITEAFFGQGTRLTVV.

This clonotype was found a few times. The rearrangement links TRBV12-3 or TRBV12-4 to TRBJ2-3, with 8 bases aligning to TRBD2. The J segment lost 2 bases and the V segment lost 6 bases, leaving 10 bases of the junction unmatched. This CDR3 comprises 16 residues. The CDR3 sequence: CASRTSSGSFTDTQYF. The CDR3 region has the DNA TGTGCCAGCAGGACCTCTAGCGGGTCTTTCACAGATACGCAGTATTTT.

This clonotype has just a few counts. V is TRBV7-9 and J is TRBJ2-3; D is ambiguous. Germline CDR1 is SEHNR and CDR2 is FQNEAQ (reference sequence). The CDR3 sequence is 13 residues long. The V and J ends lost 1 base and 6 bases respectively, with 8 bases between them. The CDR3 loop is CASSLVVSDTQYF. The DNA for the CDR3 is TGTGCCAGCAGCTTAGTGGTCAGTGATACGCAGTATTTT.

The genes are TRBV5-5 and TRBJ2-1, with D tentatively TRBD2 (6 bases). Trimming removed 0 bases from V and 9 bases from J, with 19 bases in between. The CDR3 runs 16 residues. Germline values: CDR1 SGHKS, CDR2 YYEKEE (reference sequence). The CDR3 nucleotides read TGTGCCAGCAGCTTGGTTCTTGGAGGGCCGCAGGTTGAGCAGTTCTTC. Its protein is CASSLVLGGPQVEQFF.

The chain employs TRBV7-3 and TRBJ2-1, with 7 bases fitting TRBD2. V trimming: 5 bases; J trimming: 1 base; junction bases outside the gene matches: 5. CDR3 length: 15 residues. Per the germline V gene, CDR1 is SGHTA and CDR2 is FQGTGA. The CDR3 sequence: CASSVGGRSYNEQFF. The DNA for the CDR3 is TGTGCCAGCAGCGTCGGGGGGAGGTCCTACAATGAGCAGTTCTTC.

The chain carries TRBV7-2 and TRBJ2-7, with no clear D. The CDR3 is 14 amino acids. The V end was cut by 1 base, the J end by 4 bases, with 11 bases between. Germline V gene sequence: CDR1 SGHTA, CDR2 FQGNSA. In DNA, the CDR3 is TGTGCCAGCAGCTTAGTGGTAGCTGCGTACGAGCAGTACTTC. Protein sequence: CASSLVVAAYEQYF.

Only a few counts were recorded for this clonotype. CDR3 in DNA: TGTGCCAGTAACGGAAATGGAGAGACCCAGTACTTC. This gives the protein CASNGNGETQYF. V gene TRBV19 combines with J gene TRBJ2-5; no firm D call. The CDR3 runs 12 residues. From germline, CDR1 is LNHDA and CDR2 SQIVND (reference sequence). V lost 7 bases and J lost 4, with 10 bases in between.

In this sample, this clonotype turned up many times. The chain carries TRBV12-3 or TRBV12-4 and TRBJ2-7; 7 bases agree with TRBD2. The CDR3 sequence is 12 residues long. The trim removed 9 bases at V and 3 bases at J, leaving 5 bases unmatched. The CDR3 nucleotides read TGTGCCAGTGGGGAGGGTTTCTACGAGCAGTACTTC. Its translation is CASGEGFYEQYF.

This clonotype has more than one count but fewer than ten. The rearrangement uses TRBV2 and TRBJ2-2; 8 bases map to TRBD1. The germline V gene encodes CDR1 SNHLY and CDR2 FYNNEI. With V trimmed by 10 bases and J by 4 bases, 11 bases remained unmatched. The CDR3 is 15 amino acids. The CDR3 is CATMLGTGGTGELFF. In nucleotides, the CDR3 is TGTGCCACTATGTTGGGTACAGGGGGCACCGGGGAGCTGTTTTTT.

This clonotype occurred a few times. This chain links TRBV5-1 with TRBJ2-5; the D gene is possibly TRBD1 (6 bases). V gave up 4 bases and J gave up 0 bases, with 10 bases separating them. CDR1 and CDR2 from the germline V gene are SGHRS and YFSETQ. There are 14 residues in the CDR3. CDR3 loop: CASSPWDNQETQYF. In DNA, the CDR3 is TGCGCCAGCAGCCCCTGGGACAACCAAGAGACCCAGTACTTC.

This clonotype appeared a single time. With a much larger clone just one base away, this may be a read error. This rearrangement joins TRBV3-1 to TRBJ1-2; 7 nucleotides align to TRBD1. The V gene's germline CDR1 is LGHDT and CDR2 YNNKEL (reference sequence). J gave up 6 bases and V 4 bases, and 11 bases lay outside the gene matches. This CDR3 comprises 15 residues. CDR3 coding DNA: TGTGCCAGCAGCCCCCAGGACAGGATAAGTAATGGCTACACCTTC. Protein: CASSPQDRISNGYTF.

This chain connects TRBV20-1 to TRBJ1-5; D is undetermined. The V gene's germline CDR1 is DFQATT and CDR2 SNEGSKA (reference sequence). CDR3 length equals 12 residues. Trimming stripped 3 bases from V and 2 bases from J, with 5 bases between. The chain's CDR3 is CSARRGNQPQHF. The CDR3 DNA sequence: TGCAGTGCTAGGCGGGGCAATCAGCCCCAGCATTTT.